Following are 4 T cell receptor beta chains from one sample sequenced in a study of cytomegalovirus exposure and HLA in healthy donors. With 60 Vbeta and 13 Jbeta primers, the PCR was carried out. The repertoire was sequenced with immunoSEQ multiplex PCR; TCRdb's copy has only in-frame clones and lacks some. This sample's table reports about 110,000 clones. Sequencing was performed on PBMCs. Every receptor here comes from a man aged 45-65 years in good health and CMV-seronegative.

V usage is TRBV27 and J usage is TRBJ2-1; no definite D call. CDR3 length: 12 amino acids. V shed 4 bases and J shed 8 bases, with 9 bases lying between them. CDR1 is MNHEY and CDR2 is SMNVEV in the germline V gene (reference sequence). CDR3 loop: CASSSLADEQFF. Written as DNA, the CDR3 is TGTGCCAGCAGTTCCTTAGCAGATGAGCAGTTCTTC.

The gene calls are TRBV6-5 and TRBJ1-3; 9 positions match TRBD1. The junction had 6 bases not matched to a gene; V was cut back by 6 bases and J by 3 bases. The CDR3 contains 15 residues. Germline V CDR1 and CDR2: MNHEY, SVGAGI. Here the CDR3 reads CASSRDRAVGNTIYF. The CDR3, as DNA: TGTGCCAGCAGCCGGGACAGGGCGGTTGGAAACACCATATATTTT.

The chain carries TRBV11-3 and TRBJ1-2, with 9 bases lining up with TRBD1. The CDR3 runs to 14 residues. The J segment lost 5 bases and the V segment lost 3 bases, leaving 4 bases of the junction unmatched. Germline CDR1 SGHNT, CDR2 YENEEA. The CDR3 bases are TGTGCCAGCAGCTTGGACAGGGGAGGATATGGCTACACCTTC. Translating gives CASSLDRGGYGYTF.

This sequence joins TRBV19 and TRBJ1-1; D uncertain. This CDR3 comprises 15 residues. V lost 5 bases and J 0 bases, leaving 13 bases between the germline ends. Germline loops: CDR1 LNHDA, CDR2 SQIVND (reference sequence). CDR3 bases: TGTGCCAGTAGTGTTCGTTCAGGCATGAACACTGAAGCTTTCTTT. Protein product: CASSVRSGMNTEAFF.